What follows are 21 T cell receptor beta chains derived from one specimen sequenced in a study of blood T cell repertoires in COVID-19. This table comes from immunoSEQ multiplex PCR, and its TCRdb copy is limited to in-frame clones, with some not included. The table shows 60,000 to 85,000 clones, with nearly 80% occurring only once. Sequenced: peripheral blood. Receptors were obtained from a human donor in a cohort sampled during active COVID-19.

This chain joins TRBV4-3 and TRBJ2-2, with 9 bases fitting TRBD2. Unmatched junction bases numbered 9, after V lost 4 bases and J lost 6 bases. The CDR3 is 16 residues long. CDR1 LGHNA and CDR2 YSLEER come from the germline V gene. The CDR3 DNA is TGCGCCAGCAGCCCCCGCGCGGGGGGGAGCGCCGGGGAGCTGTTTTTT. Translation: CASSPRAGGSAGELFF.

The chain employs TRBV3-1 (or the pseudogene TRBV3-2) and TRBJ1-4, with D perhaps TRBD1 (5 bases). V was shortened by 7 bases and J by 8 bases, with 14 bases between the two germline ends. Germline loops: CDR1 LGHDT, CDR2 YNNKEL (reference sequence). The CDR3 has 13 amino acids. The CDR3 DNA sequence: TGTGCCAGCACCGCAGGGTTAAGGGAAAAACTGTTTTTT. Encoded protein: CASTAGLREKLFF.

This sequence joins TRBV4-1 and TRBJ2-3; unclear D gene. The V gene's germline CDR1 is MGHRA and CDR2 YSYEKL. This CDR3 region has 16 residues. V was pared by 3 bases and J by 5 bases, with 18 bases between. CDR3 sequence reads: CASSQTLGQVRDTQYF. The CDR3 nucleotides read TGCGCCAGCAGCCAGACCTTGGGCCAAGTAAGAGATACGCAGTATTTT.

The V and J genes are TRBV21-1 and TRBJ2-7; TRBD1 is the table's D call and was not checked against the DNA. TRBV21-1 is assigned pseudogene status. The CDR3 sequence is 13 residues long. As DNA, the CDR3 is TGTGCCAGCAGGAGTGAAGGGGACTACGAGCAGTACGTC. This codes for CASRSEGDYEQYV.

Written as DNA, the CDR3 is TGTGCCAGCAGCTTGGAACAGTTGTACAATGAGCAGTTCTTC. Its translation: CASSLEQLYNEQFF. This chain uses TRBV5-8 with TRBJ2-1, with unresolved D. Between the trimmed V and J ends, which lost 0 bases and 4 bases, there was a span of 8 bases. Germline V gene sequence: CDR1 SGHTS, CDR2 YDEGEE. The CDR3 consists of 14 residues.

The chain is built from TRBV6-5 and TRBJ2-4, with 8 nucleotides matching TRBD1. The CDR3 covers 14 residues. From germline, CDR1 is MNHEY and CDR2 SVGAGI. The V segment lost 6 bases and the J segment 4 bases; nucleotides outside the gene matches: 5. Written as DNA, the CDR3 is TGTGCCAGCAGCCGTGGACAGGGAAAAAACATTCAGTACTTC. As protein: CASSRGQGKNIQYF.

The rearrangement joins TRBV19 to TRBJ2-3; 11 bases are shared with TRBD2. Germline V gene sequence: CDR1 LNHDA, CDR2 SQIVND (reference sequence). There are 16 residues in the CDR3. V gave up 5 bases and J gave up 0 bases; unmatched junction bases: 4. The CDR3 bases are TGTGCCAGTAGTGGGATAGCGGGAGGGAGCACAGATACGCAGTATTTT. This translates into CASSGIAGGSTDTQYF. The variable domain in full, completed from reference TRBV19 and TRBJ2-3, reads DGGITQSPKYLFRKEGQNVTLSCEQNLNHDAMYWYRQDPGQGLRLIYYSQIVNDFQKGDIAEGYSVSREKKESFPLTVTSAQKNPTAFYLCASSGIAGGSTDTQYFGPGTRLTVL.

The chain is built from TRBV5-1 and TRBJ2-2; 8 bases map to TRBD1. Germline V lookup: CDR1 SGHRS, CDR2 YFSETQ. Germline trimming cut 7 bases from V and 1 base from J; bases unmatched to any gene: 6. CDR3 size: 15 residues. The CDR3: CASGTGGRNTGELFF. The CDR3 coding sequence is TGCGCCAGCGGTACAGGGGGAAGGAACACCGGGGAGCTGTTTTTT.

The chain is built from TRBV9 and TRBJ1-1, with D unclear. Germline V lookup: CDR1 SGDLS, CDR2 YYNGEE. V lost 0 bases, J lost 1 base, and 10 bases lay in between. This CDR3 contains 15 residues. CDR3 in amino acids: CASSVVDTANTEAFF. CDR3 sequence (DNA): TGTGCCAGCAGCGTAGTTGACACGGCGAACACTGAAGCTTTCTTT. The complete variable domain, with remaining parts taken from reference TRBV9 and TRBJ1-1, reads DSGVTQTPKHLITATGQRVTLRCSPRSGDLSVYWYQQSLDQGLQFLIQYYNGEERAKGNILERFSAQQFPDLHSELNLSSLELGDSALYFCASSVVDTANTEAFFGQGTRLTVV.

This chain uses TRBV3-1 (or the pseudogene TRBV3-2) with TRBJ2-2; D may be TRBD2 (5 bases). The CDR3 runs 15 residues. The germline V gene has CDR1 LGHDT and CDR2 YNNKEL (reference sequence). Trimming took 3 bases from V and 1 from J, leaving 9 bases between them. This CDR3 is CASSHSSGNTGELFF. Here the CDR3 DNA reads TGTGCCAGCAGCCACTCCAGCGGGAACACCGGGGAGCTGTTTTTT.

This chain links TRBV20-1 with TRBJ1-2; 7 bases map to TRBD1. Germline CDR1 is DFQATT and CDR2 is SNEGSKA (reference sequence). The CDR3 is 12 amino acids. The trim removed 5 bases at V and 4 bases at J, leaving 4 bases unmatched. DNA of the CDR3: TGCAGTGCTGGTGGGACAGCCTATGGCTACACCTTC. As protein: CSAGGTAYGYTF.

The rearrangement uses TRBV19 and TRBJ1-2; TRBD1 matches at 10 bases. The junction had 6 bases not matched to a gene; V was cut back by 4 bases and J by 4 bases. This CDR3 is built from 15 residues. The germline V gene encodes CDR1 LNHDA and CDR2 SQIVND (reference sequence). The CDR3 sequence: CASSKGQGLAYGYTF. In nucleotides, the CDR3 is TGTGCCAGTAGTAAGGGACAGGGGTTGGCCTATGGCTACACCTTC.

The rearrangement uses TRBV19 and TRBJ2-3, with 7 bases identical to TRBD2. The V segment lost 3 bases and the J segment 0 bases; nucleotides outside the gene matches: 3. The CDR3 loop spans 15 amino acids. The germline V gene encodes CDR1 LNHDA and CDR2 SQIVND (reference sequence). The CDR3 protein is CASSIRGGSTDTQYF. The CDR3 DNA follows: TGTGCCAGTAGTATCCGGGGAGGGAGCACAGATACGCAGTATTTT. The complete variable domain, with remaining parts taken from reference TRBV19 and TRBJ2-3, reads DGGITQSPKYLFRKEGQNVTLSCEQNLNHDAMYWYRQDPGQGLRLIYYSQIVNDFQKGDIAEGYSVSREKKESFPLTVTSAQKNPTAFYLCASSIRGGSTDTQYFGPGTRLTVL.

The rearrangement links TRBV19 to TRBJ2-7; 10 bases fit TRBD1. Germline CDR1 reads LNHDA; CDR2 reads SQIVND (reference sequence). The CDR3 runs to 15 residues. The trim removed 7 bases at V and 1 base at J, leaving 7 bases unmatched. CDR3 region: CASTLGQGKSYEQYF. For the CDR3, the DNA is TGTGCCAGTACCCTGGGACAGGGGAAATCCTACGAGCAGTACTTC.

The chain carries TRBV5-6 and TRBJ2-5; 7 nucleotides align to TRBD1. V gave up 2 bases and J gave up 2 bases; unmatched junction bases: 3. The germline V gene encodes CDR1 SGHDT and CDR2 YYEEEE. The CDR3 has 14 residues. The CDR3 here is CASSLGTEQETQYF. The CDR3 DNA reads TGTGCCAGCAGCTTAGGGACAGAACAAGAGACCCAGTACTTC.

This clone was detected once. The chain employs TRBV18 and TRBJ2-7, with D tentatively TRBD1 (6 bases). Germline loops: CDR1 KGHSH, CDR2 LQKENI. The CDR3 consists of 13 residues. With 4 bases removed from V and 6 bases from J, the gap between germline ends came to 13 bases. DNA for the CDR3: TGTGCCAGCTCACGGAACAGGGATACCGAGCAGTACGTC. This sequence encodes CASSRNRDTEQYV.

The V gene is TRBV7-2, the J gene TRBJ1-2, with a possible D match to TRBD1 (5 bases). V lost 0 bases and J lost 4, with 15 bases in between. Per germline, CDR1 SGHTA and CDR2 FQGNSA. This CDR3 spans 16 amino acids. The CDR3 region is CASSLAPARVAYGYTF. Written as DNA, the CDR3 is TGTGCCAGCAGCTTAGCCCCAGCCAGGGTGGCCTATGGCTACACCTTC.

The chain recombines TRBV29-1 with TRBJ2-6, with a tentative D call TRBD1 (5 bases). Germline V lookup: CDR1 SQVTM, CDR2 ANQGSEA. V was trimmed by 6 bases and J by 2 bases, leaving 11 bases between them. This CDR3 comprises 14 residues. The CDR3 bases are TGCAGCGTCCTAAAGGGGACTGGGGCCAACGTCCTGACTTTC. This encodes CSVLKGTGANVLTF.

This clone has more than one count but fewer than ten. The chain joins TRBV6-5 to TRBJ2-7; 8 bases line up with TRBD1. Per the germline V gene, CDR1 is MNHEY and CDR2 is SVGAGI. Germline trimming cut 7 bases from V and 3 bases from J; bases unmatched to any gene: 8. This CDR3 spans 14 amino acids. In DNA, the CDR3 is TGTGCCAGCAACCTACGACAGGGGCTCTACGAGCAGTACGTC. Protein sequence: CASNLRQGLYEQYV.

This clone was detected only a few times. The junction shows a germline mismatch at one end, possibly a read error. V and J are TRBV7-2 and TRBJ2-5; tentative D call: TRBD1 (6 bases). This CDR3 contains 12 residues. Germline values: CDR1 SGHTA, CDR2 FQGNSA. The CDR3 is CASSLTTGPHYF. The CDR3, as DNA: TGTGCCAGCAGCTTAACAACAGGGCCCCACTACTTC.

Notes on this clone: The junction departs from the called germline gene at one end, perhaps through a read error. This chain links TRBV7-7 with TRBJ2-5; D might be TRBD1 (6 bases). The CDR3 extends over 13 amino acids. In germline, CDR1 is SSHAT, CDR2 FNYEAQ (reference sequence). The chain's CDR3 is CASSLGRGETQYF. Written as DNA, the CDR3 is TGTGCTAGCAGCTTAGGCAGGGGAGAGACCCAGTACTTC.